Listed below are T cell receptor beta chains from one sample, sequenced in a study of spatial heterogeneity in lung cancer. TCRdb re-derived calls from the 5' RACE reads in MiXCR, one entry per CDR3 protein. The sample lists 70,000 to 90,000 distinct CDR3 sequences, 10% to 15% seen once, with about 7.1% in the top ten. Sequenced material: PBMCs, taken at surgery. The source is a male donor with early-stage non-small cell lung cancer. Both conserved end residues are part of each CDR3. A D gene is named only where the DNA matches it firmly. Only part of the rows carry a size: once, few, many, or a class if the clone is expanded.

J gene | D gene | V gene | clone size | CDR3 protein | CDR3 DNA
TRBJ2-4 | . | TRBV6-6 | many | CASSYPRDGREAKNIQYF | TGTGCCAGCAGTTACCCGAGGGACGGGCGGGAAGCCAAAAACATTCAGTACTTC
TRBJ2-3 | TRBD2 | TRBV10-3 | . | CAISVDGGSTDTQYF | TGTGCCATCAGTGTAGACGGGGGGAGCACAGATACGCAGTATTTT
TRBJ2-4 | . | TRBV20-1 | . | CSARDDGEWAKNIQYF | TGCAGTGCTAGAGACGACGGAGAGTGGGCCAAAAACATTCAGTACTTC
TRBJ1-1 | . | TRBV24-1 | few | CATSDGTEAFF | TGTGCCACCAGTGACGGGACTGAAGCTTTCTTT
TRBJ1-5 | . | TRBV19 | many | CASSIGTGNQPQHF | TGTGCCAGTAGTATAGGGACGGGAAATCAGCCCCAGCATTTT
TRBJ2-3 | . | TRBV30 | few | CAWSVTGISTDTQYF | TGTGCCTGGAGTGTGACGGGGATTAGCACAGATACGCAGTATTTT
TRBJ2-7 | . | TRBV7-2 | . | CASNPDRSYEQYF | TGTGCCAGCAACCCGGACCGATCCTACGAGCAGTACTTC
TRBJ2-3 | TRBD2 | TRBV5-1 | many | CASSGSLAGVRMVDTQYF | TGCGCCAGCAGCGGCTCTCTAGCGGGAGTGCGGATGGTAGATACGCAGTATTTT
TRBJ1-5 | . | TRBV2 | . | CAGNRDINQPQHF | TGTGCCGGCAACCGGGACATAAATCAGCCCCAGCATTTT
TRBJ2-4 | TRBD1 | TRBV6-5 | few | CASSPGQSRAKNIQYF | TGTGCCAGCAGTCCGGGACAGAGTAGGGCCAAAAACATTCAGTACTTC
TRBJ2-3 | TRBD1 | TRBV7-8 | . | CASRETGSVPHTQYF | TGTGCCAGCAGGGAGACAGGGTCGGTGCCCCATACGCAGTATTTT
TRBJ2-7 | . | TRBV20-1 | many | CSASDSTYEQYF | TGCAGTGCTTCCGATTCCACCTACGAGCAGTACTTC
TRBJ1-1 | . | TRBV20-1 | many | CSASQYGTEAFF | TGCAGTGCTAGTCAGTATGGCACTGAAGCTTTCTTT
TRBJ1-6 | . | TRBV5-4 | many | CASSLVDGGIGSPLHF | TGTGCCAGCAGCTTGGTGGATGGGGGGATCGGTTCACCCCTCCACTTT
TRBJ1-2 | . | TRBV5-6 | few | CASSFKSYGYTF | TGTGCCAGCAGCTTTAAAAGCTATGGCTACACCTTC
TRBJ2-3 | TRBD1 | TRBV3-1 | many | CASSPEGAGADTQYF | TGTGCCAGCAGCCCCGAGGGGGCCGGGGCAGATACGCAGTATTTT
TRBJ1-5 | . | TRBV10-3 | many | CAISPGDQPQHF | TGTGCCATCAGTCCCGGGGATCAGCCCCAGCATTTT
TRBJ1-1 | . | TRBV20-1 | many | CSASGENTEAFF | TGCAGTGCTAGTGGGGAGAACACTGAAGCTTTCTTT
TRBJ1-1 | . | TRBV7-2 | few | CASSPIGRVEAFF | TGTGCCAGCAGCCCGATCGGGAGGGTTGAAGCTTTCTTT
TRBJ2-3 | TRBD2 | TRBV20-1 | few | CSASGRLSTDTQYF | TGCAGTGCTAGCGGGAGGCTTAGCACAGATACGCAGTATTTT
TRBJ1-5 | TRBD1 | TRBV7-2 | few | CASSFVRGQGNQPQHF | TGTGCCAGCAGCTTTGTCAGGGGGCAAGGCAATCAGCCCCAGCATTTT
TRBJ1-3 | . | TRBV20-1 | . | CSAPDSSGNTIYF | TGCAGTGCCCCGGACAGCTCTGGAAACACCATATATTTT
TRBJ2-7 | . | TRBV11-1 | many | CASSLADSPHSYEQYF | TGTGCCAGCAGCTTAGCGGACAGTCCTCATTCCTACGAGCAGTACTTC
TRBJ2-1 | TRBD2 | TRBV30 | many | CASNLAGVYNEQFF | TGTGCCTCAAATTTAGCGGGAGTGTACAATGAGCAGTTCTTC
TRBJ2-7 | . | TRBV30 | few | CAWSIGTYEQYF | TGTGCCTGGAGCATCGGGACCTACGAGCAGTACTTC
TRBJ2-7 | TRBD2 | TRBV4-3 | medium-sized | CASSQVAASGPYEQYF | TGCGCCAGCAGCCAAGTAGCGGCTAGCGGTCCCTACGAGCAGTACTTC
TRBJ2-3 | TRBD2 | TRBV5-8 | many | CASSLRREIPDTQYF | TGTGCCAGCAGCTTGAGGCGGGAGATCCCAGATACGCAGTATTTT
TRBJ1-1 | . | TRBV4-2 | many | CASSQDLGSMNTEAFF | TGTGCCAGCAGCCAAGATCTAGGGAGCATGAACACTGAAGCTTTCTTT
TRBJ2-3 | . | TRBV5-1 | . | CASSDGQFTDTQYF | TGCGCCAGCAGCGACGGACAGTTTACAGATACGCAGTATTTT
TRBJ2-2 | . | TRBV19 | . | CASKSWGANTGELFF | TGTGCCAGTAAGAGCTGGGGCGCGAACACCGGGGAGCTGTTTTTT
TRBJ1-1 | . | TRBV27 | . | CASSFWGVNTEAFF | TGTGCCAGCAGTTTTTGGGGTGTGAACACTGAAGCTTTCTTT
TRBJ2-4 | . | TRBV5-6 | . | CASSFTGEAKNIQYF | TGTGCCAGCAGCTTCACGGGTGAAGCCAAAAACATTCAGTACTTC
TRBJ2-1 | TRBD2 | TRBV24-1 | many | CATSDFGTSGINEQFF | TGTGCCACCAGTGATTTCGGGACTAGCGGGATCAATGAGCAGTTCTTC
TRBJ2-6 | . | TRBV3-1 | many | CASSQLEGPSGANVLTF | TGTGCCAGCAGCCAGTTGGAGGGTCCGTCTGGGGCCAACGTCCTGACTTTC